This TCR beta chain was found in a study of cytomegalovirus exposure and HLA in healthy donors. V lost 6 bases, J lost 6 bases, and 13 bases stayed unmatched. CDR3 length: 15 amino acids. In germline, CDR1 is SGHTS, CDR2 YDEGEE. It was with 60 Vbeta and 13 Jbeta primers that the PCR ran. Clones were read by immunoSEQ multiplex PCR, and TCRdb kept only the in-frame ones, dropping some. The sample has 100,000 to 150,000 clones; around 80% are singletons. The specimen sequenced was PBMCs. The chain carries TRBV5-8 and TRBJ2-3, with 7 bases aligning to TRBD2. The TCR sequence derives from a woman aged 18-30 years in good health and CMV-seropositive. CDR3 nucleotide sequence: TGTGCCAGCAAAAAGCGGGGCCGCACGATCGATACGCAGTATTTT. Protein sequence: CASKKRGRTIDTQYF.